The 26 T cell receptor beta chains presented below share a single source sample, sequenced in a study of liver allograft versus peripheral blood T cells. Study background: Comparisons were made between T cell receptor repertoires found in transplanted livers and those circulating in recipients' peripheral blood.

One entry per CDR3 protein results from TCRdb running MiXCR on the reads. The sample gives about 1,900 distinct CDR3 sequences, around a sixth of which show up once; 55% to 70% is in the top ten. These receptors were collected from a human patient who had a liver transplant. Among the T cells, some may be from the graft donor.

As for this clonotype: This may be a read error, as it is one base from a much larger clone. CDR3 region: CASTPGNTIHF. The DNA for the CDR3 is TGTGCCAGCACGCCTGGAAACACCATACATTTT. The J gene is TRBJ1-3, the V gene TRBV10-3; D unclear. Germline CDR1 and CDR2: ENHRY and SYGVKD. The CDR3 contains 11 residues.

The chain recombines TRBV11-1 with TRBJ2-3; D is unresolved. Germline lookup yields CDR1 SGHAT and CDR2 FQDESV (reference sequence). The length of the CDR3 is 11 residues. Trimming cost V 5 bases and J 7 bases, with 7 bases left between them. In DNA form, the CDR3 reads TGTGCCAGCAGCCCTTCGAATACGCAGTATTTT. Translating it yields CASSPSNTQYF.

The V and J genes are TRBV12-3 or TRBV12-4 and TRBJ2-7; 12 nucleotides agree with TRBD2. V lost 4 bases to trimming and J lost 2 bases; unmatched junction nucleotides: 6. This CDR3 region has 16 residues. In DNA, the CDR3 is TGTGCCAGCAGTTACGAACTAGCGGGGGGACCCTACGAGCAGTACTTC. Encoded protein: CASSYELAGGPYEQYF.

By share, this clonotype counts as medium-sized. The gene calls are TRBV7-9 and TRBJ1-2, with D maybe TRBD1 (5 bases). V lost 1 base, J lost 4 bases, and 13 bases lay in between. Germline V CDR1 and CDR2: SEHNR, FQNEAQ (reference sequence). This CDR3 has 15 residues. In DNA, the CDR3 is TGTGCCAGCAGCTTAGAGGCCAGGGTGGCCTATGGCTACACCTTC. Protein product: CASSLEARVAYGYTF.

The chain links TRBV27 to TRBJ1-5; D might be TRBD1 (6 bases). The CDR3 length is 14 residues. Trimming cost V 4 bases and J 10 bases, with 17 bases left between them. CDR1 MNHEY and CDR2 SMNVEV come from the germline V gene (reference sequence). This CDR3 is CASSWGPDGYPQHF. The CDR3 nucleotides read TGTGCCAGCAGTTGGGGGCCGGACGGGTATCCCCAGCATTTT.

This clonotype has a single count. The CDR3 loop reads CASNSIDGLNSPLHF. Written as DNA, the CDR3 is TGTGCCAGTAATTCCATCGACGGACTTAATTCACCCCTCCACTTT. This chain links TRBV6-5 with TRBJ1-6, with no clear D. V was cut by 9 bases and J by 6 bases, with 18 bases left in between. Per germline, CDR1 MNHEY and CDR2 SVGAGI. The CDR3 has 15 residues.

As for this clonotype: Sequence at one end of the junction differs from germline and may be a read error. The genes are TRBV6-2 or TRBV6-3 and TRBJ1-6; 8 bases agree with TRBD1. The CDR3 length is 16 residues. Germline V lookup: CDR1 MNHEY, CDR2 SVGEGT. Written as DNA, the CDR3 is TGTGCCAGCAGTTACCTCCGCGGACAGGGAGGTTCATCCCTCCACTTT. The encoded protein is CASSYLRGQGGSSLHF.

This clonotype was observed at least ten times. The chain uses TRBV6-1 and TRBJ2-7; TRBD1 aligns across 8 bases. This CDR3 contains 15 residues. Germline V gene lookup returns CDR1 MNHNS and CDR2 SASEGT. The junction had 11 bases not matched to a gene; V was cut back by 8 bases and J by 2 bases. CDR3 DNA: TGTGCCAGCTCTAATCGACAGGGGCCTACCTACGAGCAGTACTTC. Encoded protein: CASSNRQGPTYEQYF.

The CDR3 is CASRAQGSNEKLFF. In DNA form, the CDR3 reads TGTGCCAGCAGAGCACAGGGTAGTAATGAAAAACTGTTTTTT. The genes are TRBV2 and TRBJ1-4; maybe TRBD1 (6 bases). Trimming cost V 6 bases and J 4 bases, with 12 bases left between them. CDR1 and CDR2 from the germline V gene are SNHLY and FYNNEI. The CDR3 consists of 14 residues.

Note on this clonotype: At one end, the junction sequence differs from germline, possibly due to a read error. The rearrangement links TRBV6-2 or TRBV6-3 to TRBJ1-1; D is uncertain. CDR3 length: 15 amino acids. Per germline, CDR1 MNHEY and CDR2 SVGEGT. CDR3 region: CASSETGTTNSEAFF. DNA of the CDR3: TGTGCCAGCAGTGAGACTGGCACTACGAACTCTGAAGCTTTCTTT.

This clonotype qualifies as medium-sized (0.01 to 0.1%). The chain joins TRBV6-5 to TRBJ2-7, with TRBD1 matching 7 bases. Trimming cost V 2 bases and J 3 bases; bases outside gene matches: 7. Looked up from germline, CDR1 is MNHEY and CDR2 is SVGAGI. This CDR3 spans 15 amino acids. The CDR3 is CASSYLGTAYYEQYF. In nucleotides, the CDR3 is TGTGCCAGCAGTTACCTTGGGACAGCTTACTACGAGCAGTACTTC.

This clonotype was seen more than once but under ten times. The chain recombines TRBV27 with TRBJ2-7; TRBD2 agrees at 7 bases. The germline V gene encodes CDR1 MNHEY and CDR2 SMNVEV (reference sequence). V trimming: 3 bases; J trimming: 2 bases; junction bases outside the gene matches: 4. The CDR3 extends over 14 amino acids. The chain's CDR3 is CASSFGGSAYEQYF. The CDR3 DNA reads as TGTGCCAGCAGTTTCGGCGGGAGTGCCTACGAGCAGTACTTC.

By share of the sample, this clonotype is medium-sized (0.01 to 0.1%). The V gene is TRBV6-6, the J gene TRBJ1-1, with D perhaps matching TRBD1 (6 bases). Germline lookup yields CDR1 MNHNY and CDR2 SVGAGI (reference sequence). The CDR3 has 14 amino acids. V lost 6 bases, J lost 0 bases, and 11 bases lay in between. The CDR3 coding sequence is TGTGCCAGCAGACACAGGGAAGTGAACACTGAAGCTTTCTTT. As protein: CASRHREVNTEAFF.

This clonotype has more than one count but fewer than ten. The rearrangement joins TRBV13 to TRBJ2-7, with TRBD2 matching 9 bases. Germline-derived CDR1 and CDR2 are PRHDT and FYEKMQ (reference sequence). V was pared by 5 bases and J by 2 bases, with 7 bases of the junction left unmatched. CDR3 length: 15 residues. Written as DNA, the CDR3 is TGTGCCAGCAGCGTTAGCGGGAGTCAACCCTACGAGCAGTACTTC. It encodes CASSVSGSQPYEQYF. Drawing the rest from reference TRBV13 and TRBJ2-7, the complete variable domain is AAGVIQSPRHLIKEKRETATLKCYPIPRHDTVYWYQQGPGQDPQFLISFYEKMQSDKGSIPDRFSAQQFSDYHSELNMSSLELGDSALYFCASSVSGSQPYEQYFGPGTRLTVT.

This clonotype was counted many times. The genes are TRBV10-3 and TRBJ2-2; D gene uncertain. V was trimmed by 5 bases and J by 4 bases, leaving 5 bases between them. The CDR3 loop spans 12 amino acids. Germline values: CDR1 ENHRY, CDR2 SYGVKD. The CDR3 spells CAISHPTGELFF. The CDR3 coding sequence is TGTGCCATCAGTCATCCCACCGGGGAGCTGTTTTTT.

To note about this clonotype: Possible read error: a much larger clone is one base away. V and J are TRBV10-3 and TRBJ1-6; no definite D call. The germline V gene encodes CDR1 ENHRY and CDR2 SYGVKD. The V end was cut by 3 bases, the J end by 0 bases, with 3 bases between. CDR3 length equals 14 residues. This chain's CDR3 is CAISDSSYNSPLHF. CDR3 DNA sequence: TGTGCCATCAGTGACAGCTCCTATAATTCACCCCTCCACTTT.

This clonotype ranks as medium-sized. The chain's CDR3 is CAISEAPPNYGYTF. In DNA form, the CDR3 reads TGTGCCATCAGTGAAGCTCCCCCAAACTATGGCTACACCTTC. The V call is TRBV10-3, the J call TRBJ1-2; D gene ambiguous. This CDR3 region has 14 residues. Germline CDR1 and CDR2: ENHRY and SYGVKD. The ends were cut back, 3 bases at V and 2 bases at J, with 10 bases in the middle.

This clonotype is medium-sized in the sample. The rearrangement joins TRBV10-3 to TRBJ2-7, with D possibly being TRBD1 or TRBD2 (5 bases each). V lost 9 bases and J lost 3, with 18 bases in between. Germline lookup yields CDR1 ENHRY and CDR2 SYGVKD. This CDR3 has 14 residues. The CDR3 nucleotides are TGTGCCATAGGGACGGCGTCGTCGTTCTACGAGCAGTACTTC. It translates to CAIGTASSFYEQYF.

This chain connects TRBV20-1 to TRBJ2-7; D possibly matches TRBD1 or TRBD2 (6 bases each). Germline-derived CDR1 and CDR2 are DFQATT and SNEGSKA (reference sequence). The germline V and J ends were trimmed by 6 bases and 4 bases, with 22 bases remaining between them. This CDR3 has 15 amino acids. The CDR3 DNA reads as TGCAGTGCGCCGGGGGCCCTCCAATCTGAATACGAGCAGTACTTC. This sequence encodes CSAPGALQSEYEQYF.

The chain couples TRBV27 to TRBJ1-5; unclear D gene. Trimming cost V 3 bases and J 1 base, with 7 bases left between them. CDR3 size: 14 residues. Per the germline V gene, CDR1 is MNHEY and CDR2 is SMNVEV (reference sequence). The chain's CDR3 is CASSLTRSNQPQHF. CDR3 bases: TGTGCCAGCAGTTTGACACGGAGCAATCAGCCCCAGCATTTT.

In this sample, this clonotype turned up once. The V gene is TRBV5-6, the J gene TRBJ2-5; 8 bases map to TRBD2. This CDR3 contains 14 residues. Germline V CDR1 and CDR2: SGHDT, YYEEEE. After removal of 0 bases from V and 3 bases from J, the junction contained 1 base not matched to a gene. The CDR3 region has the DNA TGTGCCAGCAGCTTGGCGGGAGGGGAAGAGACCCAGTACTTC. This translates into CASSLAGGEETQYF.

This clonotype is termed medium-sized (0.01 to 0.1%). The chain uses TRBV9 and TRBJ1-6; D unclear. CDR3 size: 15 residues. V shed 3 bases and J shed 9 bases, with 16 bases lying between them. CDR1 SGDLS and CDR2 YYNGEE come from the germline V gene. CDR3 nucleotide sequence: TGTGCCAGCAGCGAGGAGACGGGCATAGGTTCACCCCTCCACTTT. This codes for CASSEETGIGSPLHF.

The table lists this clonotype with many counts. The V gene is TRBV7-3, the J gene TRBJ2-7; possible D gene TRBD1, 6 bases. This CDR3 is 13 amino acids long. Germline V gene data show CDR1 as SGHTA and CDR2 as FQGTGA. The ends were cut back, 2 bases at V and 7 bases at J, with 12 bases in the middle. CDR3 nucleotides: TGTGCCAGCAGCTTAGGGGCAGGGGTTGAGCAGTACTTC. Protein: CASSLGAGVEQYF.

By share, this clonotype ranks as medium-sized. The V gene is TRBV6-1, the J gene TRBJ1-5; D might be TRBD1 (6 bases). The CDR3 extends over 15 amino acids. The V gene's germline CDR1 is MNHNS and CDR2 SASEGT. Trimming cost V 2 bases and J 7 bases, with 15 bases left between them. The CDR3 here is CASSESPTGGQPQHF. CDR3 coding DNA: TGTGCCAGCAGTGAATCACCGACGGGGGGCCAGCCCCAGCATTTT.

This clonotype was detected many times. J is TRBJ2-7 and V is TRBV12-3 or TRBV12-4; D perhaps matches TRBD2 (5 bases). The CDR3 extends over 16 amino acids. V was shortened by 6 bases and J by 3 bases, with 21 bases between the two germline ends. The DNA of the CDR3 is TGTGCCAGCAGCCCGAGGGCTCAGGCCCCGGGCTACGAGCAGTACTTC. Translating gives CASSPRAQAPGYEQYF.

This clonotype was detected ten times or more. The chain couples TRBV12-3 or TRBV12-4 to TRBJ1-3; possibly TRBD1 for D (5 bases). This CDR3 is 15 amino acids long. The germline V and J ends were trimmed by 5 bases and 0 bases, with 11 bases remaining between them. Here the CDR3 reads CASSPTDSSGNTIYF. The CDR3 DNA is TGTGCCAGCAGTCCGACAGACTCCTCTGGAAACACCATATATTTT.